This TCR beta chain was captured by sequencing in a study of T cell changes during pregnancy in multiple sclerosis. Assay used: immunoSEQ multiplex PCR; TCRdb lists only in-frame clones, some missing. The table includes approximately 100,000 clones, roughly nine tenths detected once. The table lists this clone with a count of one. The receptor comes from a female donor with multiple sclerosis, enrolled in a pregnancy study. This specimen was peripheral blood, taken before pregnancy.

The CDR3 DNA is TGTGCCAGCAGCTTGGACAGCGGGGGGATCAATGAGCAGTTCTTC. This encodes CASSLDSGGINEQFF. The J gene is TRBJ2-1, the V gene TRBV5-8; 9 bases line up with TRBD2. Germline V gene lookup returns CDR1 SGHTS and CDR2 YDEGEE. The V segment lost 0 bases and the J segment 6 bases; nucleotides outside the gene matches: 4. This CDR3 has 15 residues.